This T cell receptor beta chain originates from a study of STAT5B mutations in CD4+ large granular lymphocyte leukemia (dated by TCRdb to between 2022 and 2023). Background on the whole study: Among healthy controls, the CDR3 'QG' motif was associated with a particular HLA allele. The study compared the TCRbeta repertoires of patients with CD4+ T-cell large granular lymphocyte leukemia against the TCRbeta repertoires of healthy blood donors. Flow cytometry on FACSCanto II or FACSVerse confirmed that purified fractions exceeded 95% purity among lymphocytes.

The healthy control group was made up of more than 35 blood donors, and the Finnish Red Cross blood service supplied their buffy coats. All TCR-sequenced material derived from peripheral blood: patient blood samples and healthy donor buffy coats. Peripheral blood mononuclear cells were isolated by Ficoll-Hypaque gradient centrifugation. CD4+ cells were magnetically purified from the buffy coats of healthy controls. Genomic DNA was extracted with the Gentra Puregene Cell and Tissue kit and quantified on a Qubit 2.0 fluorometer. TCRbeta rearrangements were sequenced from genomic DNA using the immunoSEQ assay at survey resolution. The authors processed their data as follows. A lowest detectable productive clonotype frequency of 2.59 x 10-5 was observed in the TCR sequencing data. Analyses included only productive TCRbeta rearrangements, meaning complete and in-frame sequences. Clonality for each sample was calculated as Simpson clonality in the immunoSEQ Analyzer version 3.0. Based on frequency, clones were grouped as very rare, small, medium, large (1-20%) or hyperexpanded (>20%). OLGA 1.2.3 estimated generation probabilities, VDJtools produced V-gene circos plots, VDJdb was queried for specificities, and GLIPH identified CDR3 motifs. This is the immuneACCESS table as TCRdb keeps it, with only in-frame sequences that have V and J called. A part of the clones is gone; compared with another copy, unresolved V genes explain less than half, and the rest is unexplained. V, J and clone size derive from that table, while D and trimming were established from the DNA sequence. Present in this sample are some 38,000 clones, 75% to 85% of which were seen just once. Around 1.3% of the sample comes from the top ten.

The CDR3, from cysteine to phenylalanine, totals 12 residues. Kept here is only the CDR3 DNA, which spans 36 bases and is read in frame from base 1. CDR1 and CDR2 were assigned from the germline V gene as SGHDT and YYEEEE. Trimming accounts for 0 bases at V and 8 bases at J, while the number of junction bases matched to no gene is 0. Overall results and qualifications from the work: CD4-sorted patient repertoires appeared more clonal than healthy CD4+ repertoires, and this difference persisted after removing the putative leukemic clones. Enrichment of TRBV06-family usage was observed among the top patient clones (8/27) relative to healthy controls (2/35). Main leukemic clonotypes were private to each patient, although approximately 25% of the main leukemic clonotypes were found at low frequency in the non-leukemic repertoires of other patients. The data were not HLA-matched, and the higher clonality in CD4+ T-LGLL than in CD8+ T-LGLL could be due to the relatively small sample size.

Of note for this clone: Its cognate antigen has yet to be identified. No base qualities exist here, and no much larger clone lies one base off it.

Here the chain combines TRBV5-6 and TRBJ2-3; 7 nucleotides in the junction match TRBD2. Source material: CD4+ T cells from blood buffy coats. This TCR derives from a human donor in good health. The base sequence is TGTGCCAGCAGCTTGGGGGGGGGTACGCAGTATTTT. It translates as CASSLGGGTQYF. The full variable domain, with segments outside the CDR3 supplied by the reference TRBV5-6 and TRBJ2-3 proteins, appears as DAGVTQSPTHLIKTRGQQVTLRCSPKSGHDTVSWYQQALGQGPQFIFQYYEEEERQRGNFPDRFSGHQFPNYSSELNVNALLLGDSALYLCASSLGGGTQYFGPGTRLTVL.